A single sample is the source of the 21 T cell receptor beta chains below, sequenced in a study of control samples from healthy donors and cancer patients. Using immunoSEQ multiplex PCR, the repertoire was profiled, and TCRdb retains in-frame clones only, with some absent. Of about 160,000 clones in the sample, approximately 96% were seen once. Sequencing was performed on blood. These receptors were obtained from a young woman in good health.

The CDR3 sequence is CASGETGKLFF. The CDR3 DNA sequence: TGTGCCAGCGGCGAGACAGGAAAACTGTTTTTT. The chain combines TRBV2 with TRBJ1-4; possible D gene TRBD1, 6 bases. CDR3 length: 11 residues. Germline lookup yields CDR1 SNHLY and CDR2 FYNNEI. Trimming pared 8 bases from V and 10 bases from J, leaving 11 bases between.

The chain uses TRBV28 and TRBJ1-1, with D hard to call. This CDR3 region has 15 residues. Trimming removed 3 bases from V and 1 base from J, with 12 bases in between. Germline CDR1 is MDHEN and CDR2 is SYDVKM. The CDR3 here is CASSFPGDGNTEAFF. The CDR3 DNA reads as TGTGCCAGCAGTTTCCCCGGTGACGGGAACACTGAAGCTTTCTTT.

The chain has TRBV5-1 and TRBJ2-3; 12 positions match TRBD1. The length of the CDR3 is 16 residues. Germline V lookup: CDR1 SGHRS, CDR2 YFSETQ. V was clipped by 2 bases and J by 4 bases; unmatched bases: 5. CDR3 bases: TGCGCCAGCAGCTTTTCAGGGACAGGGGGCCCAGATACGCAGTATTTT. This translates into CASSFSGTGGPDTQYF.

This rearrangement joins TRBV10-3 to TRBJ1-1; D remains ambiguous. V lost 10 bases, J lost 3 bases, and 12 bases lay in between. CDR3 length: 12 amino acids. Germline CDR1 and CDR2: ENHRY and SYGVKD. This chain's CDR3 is CATKAWDTEAFF. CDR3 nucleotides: TGTGCCACGAAGGCATGGGACACTGAAGCTTTCTTT.

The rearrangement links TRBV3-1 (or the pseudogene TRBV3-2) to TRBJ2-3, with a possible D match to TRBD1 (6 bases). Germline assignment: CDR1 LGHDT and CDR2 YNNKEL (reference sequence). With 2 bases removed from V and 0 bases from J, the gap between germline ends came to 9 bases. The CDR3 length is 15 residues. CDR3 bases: TGTGCCAGCAGCCAAAACAGGGTTAGCACAGATACGCAGTATTTT. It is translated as CASSQNRVSTDTQYF.

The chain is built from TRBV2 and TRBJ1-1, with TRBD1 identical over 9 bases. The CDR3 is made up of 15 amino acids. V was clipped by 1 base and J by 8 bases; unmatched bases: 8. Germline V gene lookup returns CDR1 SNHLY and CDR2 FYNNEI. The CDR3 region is CASSEVTGQGREAFF. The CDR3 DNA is TGTGCCAGCAGTGAAGTCACGGGACAGGGAAGGGAAGCTTTCTTT.

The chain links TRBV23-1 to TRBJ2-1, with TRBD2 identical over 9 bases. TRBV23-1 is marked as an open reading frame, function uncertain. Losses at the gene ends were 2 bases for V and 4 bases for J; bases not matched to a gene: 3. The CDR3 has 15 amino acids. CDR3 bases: TGCGCCAGCAGTCAAGAGACTAGCGGTTACAATGAGCAGTTCTTC. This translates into CASSQETSGYNEQFF.

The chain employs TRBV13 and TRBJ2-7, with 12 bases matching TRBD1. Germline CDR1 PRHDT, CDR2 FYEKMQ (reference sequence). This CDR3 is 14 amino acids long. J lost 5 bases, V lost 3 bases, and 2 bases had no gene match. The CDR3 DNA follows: TGTGCCAGCAGCTTGGGACAGGGGGCAAACGAGCAGTACTTC. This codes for CASSLGQGANEQYF.

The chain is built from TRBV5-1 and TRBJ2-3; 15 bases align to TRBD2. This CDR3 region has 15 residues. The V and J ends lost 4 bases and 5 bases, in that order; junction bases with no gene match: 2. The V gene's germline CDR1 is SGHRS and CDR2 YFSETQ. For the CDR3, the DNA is TGCGCCAGCAGCGCGGGACTAGCGGGGGGAGATACGCAGTATTTT. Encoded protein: CASSAGLAGGDTQYF.

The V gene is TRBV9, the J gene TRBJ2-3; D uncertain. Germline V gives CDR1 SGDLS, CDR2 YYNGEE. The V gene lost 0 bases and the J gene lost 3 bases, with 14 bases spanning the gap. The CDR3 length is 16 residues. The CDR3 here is CASSVASGYGTDTQYF. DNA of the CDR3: TGTGCCAGCAGCGTAGCTTCTGGATATGGGACAGATACGCAGTATTTT.

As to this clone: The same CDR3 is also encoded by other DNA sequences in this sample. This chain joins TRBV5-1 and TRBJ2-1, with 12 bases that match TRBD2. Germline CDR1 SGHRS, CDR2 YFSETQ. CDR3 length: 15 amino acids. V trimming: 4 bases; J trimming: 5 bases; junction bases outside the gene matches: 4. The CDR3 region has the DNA TGCGCCAGCAGCCCAGGACTAGCGGGGCACAATGAGCAGTTCTTC. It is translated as CASSPGLAGHNEQFF.

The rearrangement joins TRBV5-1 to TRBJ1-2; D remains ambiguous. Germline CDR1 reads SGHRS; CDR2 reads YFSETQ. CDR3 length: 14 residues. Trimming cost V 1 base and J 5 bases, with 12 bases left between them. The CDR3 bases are TGCGCCAGCAGCTTGCGCCCGACTGGGTATGGCTACACCTTC. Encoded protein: CASSLRPTGYGYTF.

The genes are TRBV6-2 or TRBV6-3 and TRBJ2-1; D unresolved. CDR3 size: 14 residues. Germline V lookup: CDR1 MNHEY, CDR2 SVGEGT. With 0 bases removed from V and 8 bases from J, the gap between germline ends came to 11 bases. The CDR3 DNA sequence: TGTGCCAGCAGTTACTCCGGGTTCGCCGATGAGCAGTTCTTC. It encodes CASSYSGFADEQFF.

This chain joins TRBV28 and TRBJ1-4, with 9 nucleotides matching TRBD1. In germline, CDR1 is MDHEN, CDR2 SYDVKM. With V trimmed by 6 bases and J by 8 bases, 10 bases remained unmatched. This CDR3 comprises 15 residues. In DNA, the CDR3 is TGTGCCAGCAGCCCCCCCGGGACAGGGACCGAAAAACTGTTTTTT. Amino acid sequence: CASSPPGTGTEKLFF.

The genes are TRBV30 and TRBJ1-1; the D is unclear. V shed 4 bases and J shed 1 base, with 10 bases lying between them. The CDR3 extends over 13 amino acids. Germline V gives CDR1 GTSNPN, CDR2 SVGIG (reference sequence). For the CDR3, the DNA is TGTGCCTGGAAGGCCAGACCGAACACTGAAGCTTTCTTT. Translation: CAWKARPNTEAFF.

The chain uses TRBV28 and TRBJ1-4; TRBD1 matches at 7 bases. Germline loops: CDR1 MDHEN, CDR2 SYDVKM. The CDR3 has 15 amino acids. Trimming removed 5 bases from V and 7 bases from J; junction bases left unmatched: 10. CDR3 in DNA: TGTGCCAGCAGTCCGCCGGGACAGAGGGGTGAAAAACTGTTTTTT. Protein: CASSPPGQRGEKLFF.

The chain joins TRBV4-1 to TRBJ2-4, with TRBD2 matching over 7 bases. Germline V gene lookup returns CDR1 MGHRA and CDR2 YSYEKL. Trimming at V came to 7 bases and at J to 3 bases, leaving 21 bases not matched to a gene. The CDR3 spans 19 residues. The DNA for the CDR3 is TGCGCCAGCAACCCGATGGGCGGGGGAGGAATGTCGGACAAAAACATTCAGTACTTC. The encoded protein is CASNPMGGGGMSDKNIQYF.

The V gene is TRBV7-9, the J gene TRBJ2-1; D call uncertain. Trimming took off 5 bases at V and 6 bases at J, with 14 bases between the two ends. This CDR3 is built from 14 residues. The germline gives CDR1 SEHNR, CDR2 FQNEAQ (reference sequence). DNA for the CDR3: TGTGCCAGCAGCCGATCGGGTGGGGTCAATGAGCAGTTCTTC. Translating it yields CASSRSGGVNEQFF. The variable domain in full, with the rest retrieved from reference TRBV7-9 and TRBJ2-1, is DTGVSQNPRHKITKRGQNVTFRCDPISEHNRLYWYRQTLGQGPEFLTYFQNEAQLEKSRLLSDRFSAERPKGSFSTLEIQRTEQGDSAMYLCASSRSGGVNEQFFGPGTRLTVL.

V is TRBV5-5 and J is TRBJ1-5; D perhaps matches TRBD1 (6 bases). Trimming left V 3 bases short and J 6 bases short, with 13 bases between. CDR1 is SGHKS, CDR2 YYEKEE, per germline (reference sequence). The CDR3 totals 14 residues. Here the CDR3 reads CASSSRDTPQPQHF. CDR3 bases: TGTGCCAGCAGCTCGAGGGACACTCCTCAGCCCCAGCATTTT.

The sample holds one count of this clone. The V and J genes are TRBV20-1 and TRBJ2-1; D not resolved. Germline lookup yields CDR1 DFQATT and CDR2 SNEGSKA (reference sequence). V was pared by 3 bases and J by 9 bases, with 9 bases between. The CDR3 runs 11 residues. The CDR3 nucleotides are TGCAGTGCTAGCTTAGGCACTGAGCAGTTCTTC. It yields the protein CSASLGTEQFF.

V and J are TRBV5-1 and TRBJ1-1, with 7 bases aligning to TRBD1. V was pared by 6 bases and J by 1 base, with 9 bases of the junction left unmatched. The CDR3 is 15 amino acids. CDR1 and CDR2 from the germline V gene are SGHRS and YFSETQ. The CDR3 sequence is CASIQGQTPNTEAFF. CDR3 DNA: TGCGCCAGCATCCAGGGACAGACCCCGAACACTGAAGCTTTCTTT.